These T cell receptor beta chains were read from a single sample in a study of somatic mutations in cytotoxic T cells in rheumatoid arthritis. Clones were read by immunoSEQ multiplex PCR, and TCRdb kept only the in-frame ones, dropping some. The sample holds around 6,800 clones, just under 75% seen once. The specimen was CD8+ T cells sorted from blood. All receptors derive from an adult with rheumatoid arthritis. Each CDR3 is given with its conserved first and last residue. Fields, in order: clone size, V gene, D gene, J gene, CDR3 protein, CDR3 DNA. D genes are given only for firm matches. Some rows have no size entry. The others give once, few or many, or a class for an expanded clone.

size: -; V: TRBV9; D: TRBD2; J: TRBJ2-1; CDR3: CASSETSGGVRSSYNEQFF; DNA: TGTGCCAGCAGCGAGACTAGCGGGGGGGTAAGGAGCTCCTACAATGAGCAGTTCTTC
size: -; V: TRBV6-1; D: TRBD2; J: TRBJ2-7; CDR3: CASSEKSGGGAEQYF; DNA: TGTGCCAGCAGTGAAAAGTCCGGCGGGGGGGCCGAGCAGTACTTC
size: -; V: TRBV5-1; D: TRBD2; J: TRBJ2-7; CDR3: CASSSGGTTGLTYEQYF; DNA: TGCGCCAGCAGCTCGGGGGGAACGACGGGACTTACCTACGAGCAGTACTTC
size: -; V: TRBV5-1; D: -; J: TRBJ1-4; CDR3: CASSPDSNPGANEKLFF; DNA: TGCGCCAGCAGCCCCGACTCAAACCCTGGCGCTAATGAAAAACTGTTTTTT
size: -; V: TRBV27; D: -; J: TRBJ2-1; CDR3: CASSLGSEYNEQFF; DNA: TGTGCCAGCAGTTTAGGTAGCGAGTACAATGAGCAGTTCTTC
size: few; V: TRBV30; D: TRBD1; J: TRBJ1-1; CDR3: CAWSVVTGDTEAFF; DNA: TGTGCCTGGAGTGTGGTGACAGGGGATACTGAAGCTTTCTTT
size: -; V: TRBV6-1; D: TRBD1; J: TRBJ1-4; CDR3: CASSEVYGDRGAKLFF; DNA: TGTGCCAGCAGTGAAGTCTACGGGGACAGGGGCGCAAAACTGTTTTTT
size: -; V: TRBV4-3; D: TRBD1; J: TRBJ1-1; CDR3: CASSRHRGYTEAFF; DNA: TGCGCCAGCAGCCGCCACAGGGGCTACACTGAAGCTTTCTTT
size: -; V: TRBV27; D: TRBD1; J: TRBJ2-7; CDR3: CASSPIGTGVFYEQYF; DNA: TGTGCCAGCAGTCCTATCGGGACAGGGGTCTTCTACGAGCAGTACTTC
size: few; V: TRBV7-9; D: -; J: TRBJ2-2; CDR3: CASSLGGDTGELFF; DNA: TGTGCCAGCAGCTTAGGGGGGGACACCGGGGAGCTGTTTTTT
size: -; V: TRBV28; D: -; J: TRBJ2-7; CDR3: CASISLHTNPYEQYF; DNA: TGTGCCAGCATTTCTCTTCACACCAACCCCTACGAGCAGTACTTC
size: -; V: TRBV28; D: -; J: TRBJ1-6; CDR3: CASSPVRGALGNSPLHF; DNA: TGTGCCAGCAGTCCGGTGAGGGGGGCCCTAGGGAATTCACCCCTCCACTTT
size: few; V: TRBV9; D: TRBD2; J: TRBJ2-1; CDR3: CASSPFLAGGPQGEFF; DNA: TGTGCCAGCAGCCCTTTTCTAGCGGGGGGTCCCCAGGGGGAGTTCTTC
size: -; V: TRBV5-8; D: -; J: TRBJ2-7; CDR3: CASNRGWHEQYF; DNA: TGTGCCAGCAACCGGGGCTGGCACGAGCAGTACTTC
size: -; V: TRBV27; D: -; J: TRBJ1-2; CDR3: CASSSVPVQGYTF; DNA: TGTGCCAGCAGTTCAGTCCCGGTGCAAGGCTACACCTTC
size: -; V: TRBV30; D: TRBD1; J: TRBJ2-7; CDR3: CAWARGTGSYEQYF; DNA: TGTGCCTGGGCCCGCGGGACAGGCTCGTACGAGCAGTACTTC
size: -; V: TRBV5-1; D: -; J: TRBJ1-1; CDR3: CASSPNSAQSEAFF; DNA: TGCGCCAGCAGCCCGAATTCGGCTCAGTCAGAAGCTTTCTTT
size: few; V: TRBV4-2; D: TRBD1; J: TRBJ1-6; CDR3: CASSQDKDRGFLEALHF; DNA: TGTGCCAGCAGCCAAGATAAGGACAGGGGTTTCTTGGAGGCCCTCCACTTT
size: -; V: TRBV28; D: -; J: TRBJ2-5; CDR3: CASSLRGGRETQYF; DNA: TGTGCCAGCAGTTTAAGGGGGGGACGGGAGACCCAGTACTTC
size: -; V: TRBV27; D: -; J: TRBJ2-1; CDR3: CASSLEGLSLYNEQFF; DNA: TGTGCCAGCAGTTTGGAGGGACTTTCGTTGTACAATGAGCAGTTCTTC
size: -; V: TRBV6-6; D: -; J: TRBJ2-5; CDR3: CASRDGGVRQETQYF; DNA: TGTGCCAGCAGAGACGGTGGGGTTCGGCAAGAGACCCAGTACTTC
size: -; V: TRBV5-1; D: -; J: TRBJ2-1; CDR3: CASSLRHDPYNEQFF; DNA: TGTGCCAGCAGCTTGCGACACGACCCCTACAATGAGCAGTTCTTC
size: -; V: TRBV7-9; D: TRBD1; J: TRBJ2-2; CDR3: CASRGGSGELFF; DNA: TGTGCCAGCAGAGGGGGCTCCGGGGAGCTGTTTTTT
size: -; V: TRBV27; D: -; J: TRBJ1-1; CDR3: CASSLGYNTEAFF; DNA: TGTGCCAGCAGTTTAGGGTACAACACTGAAGCTTTCTTT
size: -; V: TRBV7-9; D: TRBD2; J: TRBJ2-1; CDR3: CASIPSGVNEQFF; DNA: TGTGCCAGCATACCTAGCGGGGTCAATGAGCAGTTCTTC
size: -; V: TRBV4-3; D: TRBD1; J: TRBJ2-7; CDR3: CASSPSRTGLSYEQYF; DNA: TGCGCCAGCAGCCCCTCACGGACAGGGCTCTCCTACGAGCAGTACTTC
size: few; V: TRBV5-4; D: TRBD2; J: TRBJ2-7; CDR3: CASSLAAGGQLEQYF; DNA: TGTGCCAGCAGCTTGGCGGCGGGAGGGCAGCTCGAGCAGTACTTC
size: -; V: TRBV5-5; D: TRBD1; J: TRBJ1-5; CDR3: CASSVDRDKQPQHF; DNA: TGTGCCAGCAGCGTGGACAGGGATAAACAGCCCCAGCATTTT
size: -; V: TRBV7-2; D: TRBD2; J: TRBJ2-1; CDR3: CASSPERGARNEQFF; DNA: TGTGCCAGCAGCCCGGAGCGGGGGGCCAGGAATGAGCAGTTCTTC
size: -; V: TRBV7-8; D: -; J: TRBJ2-7; CDR3: CASSLSGGVYEQYF; DNA: TGTGCCAGCAGCCTATCGGGGGGCGTCTACGAGCAGTACTTC
size: -; V: TRBV7-9; D: -; J: TRBJ2-7; CDR3: CASGGTGSYEQYF; DNA: TGTGCCAGCGGAGGGACTGGCTCCTACGAGCAGTACTTC
size: few; V: TRBV9; D: -; J: TRBJ1-1; CDR3: CASSRGPGNTEAFF; DNA: TGTGCCAGCAGCCGTGGTCCAGGGAACACTGAAGCTTTCTTT
size: -; V: TRBV7-9; D: -; J: TRBJ2-3; CDR3: CASSSLGGKSTDTQYF; DNA: TGTGCCAGCAGCTCCCTGGGAGGTAAAAGCACAGATACGCAGTATTTT
size: -; V: TRBV28; D: TRBD1; J: TRBJ1-4; CDR3: CASSIDRVNEKLFF; DNA: TGTGCCAGCAGTATCGACAGGGTTAACGAAAAACTGTTTTTT
size: once; V: TRBV4-1; D: -; J: TRBJ2-3; CDR3: CASSQDPSSDTQYF; DNA: TGCGCCAGCAGCCAAGATCCTAGCTCAGATACGCAGTATTTT
size: -; V: TRBV9; D: -; J: TRBJ2-3; CDR3: CASSGRTQYF; DNA: TGTGCCAGCAGCGGGAGGACGCAGTATTTT
size: once; V: TRBV9; D: -; J: TRBJ2-3; CDR3: CASSGSSLTDTQYF; DNA: TGTGCCAGCAGCGGCTCTAGCCTCACAGATACGCAGTATTTT
size: -; V: TRBV19; D: -; J: TRBJ1-2; CDR3: CASSIEEGYYGYTF; DNA: TGTGCCAGTAGTATAGAAGAGGGGTACTATGGCTACACCTTC
size: -; V: TRBV5-4; D: -; J: TRBJ2-2; CDR3: CASSLDTGELFF; DNA: TGTGCCAGCAGCTTGGACACCGGGGAGCTGTTTTTT
size: -; V: TRBV27; D: -; J: TRBJ2-1; CDR3: CASSSGDGLFYNEQFF; DNA: TGTGCCAGCAGTTCCGGGGACGGTCTTTTCTACAATGAGCAGTTCTTC
size: once; V: TRBV11-3; D: -; J: TRBJ2-5; CDR3: CASSKHGTEEQETQYF; DNA: TGTGCCAGCAGCAAACATGGGACGGAAGAACAAGAGACCCAGTACTTC
size: few; V: TRBV7-9; D: -; J: TRBJ2-7; CDR3: CASSLLPSYEQYF; DNA: TGTGCCAGCAGCCTACTTCCGAGCTACGAGCAGTACTTC
size: once; V: TRBV25-1; D: -; J: TRBJ1-2; CDR3: CASSALNGYTF; DNA: TGTGCCAGCAGTGCGCTAAATGGCTACACCTTC
size: -; V: TRBV2; D: -; J: TRBJ2-5; CDR3: CASIDWDGNPRSQYF; DNA: TGTGCCAGCATCGACTGGGACGGGAACCCGCGATCCCAGTACTTC
size: -; V: TRBV5-1; D: TRBD1; J: TRBJ2-4; CDR3: CASSPRTGLRAKNIQYF; DNA: TGCGCCAGCAGCCCCAGGACAGGATTGAGGGCCAAAAACATTCAGTACTTC
size: -; V: TRBV29-1; D: -; J: TRBJ2-3; CDR3: CSVEGNWGARTDTQYF; DNA: TGCAGCGTTGAAGGGAATTGGGGGGCGCGGACAGATACGCAGTATTTT
size: few; V: TRBV10-3; D: -; J: TRBJ1-2; CDR3: CAINGGSGYGYTF; DNA: TGTGCCATCAACGGAGGATCCGGCTATGGCTACACCTTC
size: once; V: TRBV6-5; D: TRBD2; J: TRBJ2-1; CDR3: CASSARGGTYNEQFF; DNA: TGTGCCAGCAGCGCCCGGGGGGGGACCTACAATGAGCAGTTCTTC